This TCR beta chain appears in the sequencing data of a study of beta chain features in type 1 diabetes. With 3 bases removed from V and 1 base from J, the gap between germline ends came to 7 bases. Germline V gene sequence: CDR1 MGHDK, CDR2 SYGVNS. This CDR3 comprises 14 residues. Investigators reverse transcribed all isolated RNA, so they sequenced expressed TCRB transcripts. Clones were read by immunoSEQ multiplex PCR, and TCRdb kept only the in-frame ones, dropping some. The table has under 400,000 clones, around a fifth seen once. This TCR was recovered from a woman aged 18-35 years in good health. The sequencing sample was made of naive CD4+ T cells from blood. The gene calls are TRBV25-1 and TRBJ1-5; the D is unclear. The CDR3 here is CASSETLSNQPQHF. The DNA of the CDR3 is TGTGCCAGCAGTGAGACACTGAGCAATCAGCCCCAGCATTTT.